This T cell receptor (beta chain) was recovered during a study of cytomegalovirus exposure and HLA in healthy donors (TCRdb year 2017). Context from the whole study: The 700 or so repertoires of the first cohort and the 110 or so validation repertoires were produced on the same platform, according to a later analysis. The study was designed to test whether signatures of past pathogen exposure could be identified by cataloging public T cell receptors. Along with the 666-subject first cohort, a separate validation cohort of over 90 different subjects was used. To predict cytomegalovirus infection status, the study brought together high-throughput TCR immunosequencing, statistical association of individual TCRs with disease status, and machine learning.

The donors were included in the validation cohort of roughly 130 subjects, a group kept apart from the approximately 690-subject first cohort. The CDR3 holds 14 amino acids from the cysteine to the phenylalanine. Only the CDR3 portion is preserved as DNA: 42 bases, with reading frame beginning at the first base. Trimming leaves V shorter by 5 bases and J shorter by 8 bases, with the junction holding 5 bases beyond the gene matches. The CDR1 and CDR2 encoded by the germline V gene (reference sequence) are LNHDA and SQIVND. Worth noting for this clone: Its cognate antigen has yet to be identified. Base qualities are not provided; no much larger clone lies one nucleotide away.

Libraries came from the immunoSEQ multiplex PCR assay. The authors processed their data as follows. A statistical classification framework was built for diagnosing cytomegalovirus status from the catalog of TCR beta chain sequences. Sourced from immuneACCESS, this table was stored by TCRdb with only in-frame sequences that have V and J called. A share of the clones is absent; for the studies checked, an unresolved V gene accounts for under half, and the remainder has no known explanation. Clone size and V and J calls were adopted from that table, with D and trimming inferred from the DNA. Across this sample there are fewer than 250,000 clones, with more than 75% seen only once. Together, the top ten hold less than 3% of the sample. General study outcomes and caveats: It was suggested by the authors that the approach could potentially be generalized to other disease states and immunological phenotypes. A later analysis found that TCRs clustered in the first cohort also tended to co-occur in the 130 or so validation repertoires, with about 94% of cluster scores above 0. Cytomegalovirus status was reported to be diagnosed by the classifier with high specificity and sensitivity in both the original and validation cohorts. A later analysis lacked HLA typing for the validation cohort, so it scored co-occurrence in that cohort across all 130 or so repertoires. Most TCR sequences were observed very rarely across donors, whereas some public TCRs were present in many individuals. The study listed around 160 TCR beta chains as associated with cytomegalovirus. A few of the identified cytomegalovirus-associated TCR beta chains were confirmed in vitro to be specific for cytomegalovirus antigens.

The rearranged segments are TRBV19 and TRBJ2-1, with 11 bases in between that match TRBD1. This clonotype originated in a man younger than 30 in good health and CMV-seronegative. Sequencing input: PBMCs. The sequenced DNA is TGTGCCAGTAGTCCGGGACAGGGGGACGATGAGCAGTTCTTC. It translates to CASSPGQGDDEQFF.